The 18 T cell receptor beta chains below all came from one sample that was sequenced in a study of CD8+ T cells in alopecia areata. In alopecia areata patients, both lesional scalp punch biopsies and peripheral blood were collected. RNA was isolated and reverse transcribed to cDNA, the sequencing template. Using immunoSEQ multiplex PCR, the repertoire was profiled, and TCRdb retains in-frame clones only, with some absent. The sample shows about 5,500 clones, less than 75% of them seen only once. The source material was skin, sampled at week 0. Receptor source: a human donor with alopecia areata.

This clone turned up a few times. This sequence joins TRBV30 and TRBJ2-7, with 7 bases that match TRBD1. Trimming took 1 base from V and 5 from J; bases not matched to a gene: 14. From germline, CDR1 is GTSNPN and CDR2 SVGIG (reference sequence). CDR3 length: 16 amino acids. CDR3 in amino acids: CAWSERVGTVGHEQYF. In nucleotides, the CDR3 is TGTGCCTGGAGTGAACGAGTGGGGACAGTCGGCCACGAGCAGTACTTC.

This clone was counted only a few times. The rearrangement uses TRBV23-1 and TRBJ2-7; 8 nucleotides agree with TRBD1. TRBV23-1 falls under the ORF class, with uncertain function. This CDR3 has 15 residues. V shed 2 bases and J 5 bases; nucleotides not matched to a gene: 8. CDR3 in DNA: TGCGCCAGCAGTCAAAACCGGGACAGGTACCACGAGCAGTACTTC. Translation: CASSQNRDRYHEQYF.

This sequence joins TRBV4-1 and TRBJ2-5, with a possible D match to TRBD1 (6 bases). This CDR3 contains 17 residues. V lost 0 bases, J lost 1 base, and 15 bases lay in between. CDR1 is MGHRA, CDR2 YSYEKL, per germline. CDR3 coding DNA: TGCGCCAGCAGCCAAGATGCCGGACAGAACTTCCAAGAGACCCAGTACTTC. It yields the protein CASSQDAGQNFQETQYF.

The chain couples TRBV7-9 to TRBJ1-2; no definite D call. Trimming pared 1 base from V and 8 bases from J, leaving 17 bases between. CDR1 is SEHNR, CDR2 FQNEAQ, per germline (reference sequence). CDR3 length: 15 residues. The CDR3 loop is CASSLVGGDELGYTF. CDR3 nucleotide sequence: TGTGCCAGCAGCTTAGTGGGTGGGGATGAACTCGGCTACACCTTC.

The rearrangement links TRBV10-3 to TRBJ2-5; possibly TRBD1 for D (5 bases). The CDR3 sequence is 13 residues long. CDR1 is ENHRY and CDR2 is SYGVKD in the germline V gene. The V end was cut by 2 bases, the J end by 2 bases, with 6 bases between. CDR3 DNA sequence: TGTGCCATCAGTGAGGCAGGGCAAGAGACCCAGTACTTC. This codes for CAISEAGQETQYF.

This clone was detected once. The J gene is TRBJ2-7, the V gene TRBV7-9; 8 bases match TRBD1. This CDR3 region has 14 residues. Germline V gene lookup returns CDR1 SEHNR and CDR2 FQNEAQ (reference sequence). Trimming removed 5 bases from V and 2 bases from J; junction bases left unmatched: 5. The CDR3 reads CASSAQGGTYEQYF. CDR3 DNA sequence: TGTGCCAGCAGCGCACAGGGGGGAACCTACGAGCAGTACTTC.

This clone was recorded a few times. The junction departs from germline at one end; a sequencing error may be responsible. This sequence joins TRBV5-1 and TRBJ1-1, with D uncertain. Germline CDR1 and CDR2: SGHRS and YFSETQ. CDR3 length: 12 amino acids. CDR3 amino acids: CASSLEPTEAFF. In DNA form, the CDR3 reads TGTGCCAGCAGCTTGGAGCCGACTGAAGCTTTCTTT.

The CDR3 DNA reads TGTGCCAGTAGTAATAACAGGGGTCGAGGAGAGACCCAGTACTTC. Protein product: CASSNNRGRGETQYF. The chain is built from TRBV19 and TRBJ2-5; 7 bases are shared with TRBD1. The CDR3 is 15 amino acids. Trimming took 4 bases from V and 4 from J; bases not matched to a gene: 9. CDR1 is LNHDA, CDR2 SQIVND, per germline (reference sequence). The whole variable domain, filled in from reference TRBV19 and TRBJ2-5, reads DGGITQSPKYLFRKEGQNVTLSCEQNLNHDAMYWYRQDPGQGLRLIYYSQIVNDFQKGDIAEGYSVSREKKESFPLTVTSAQKNPTAFYLCASSNNRGRGETQYFGPGTRLLVL.

The CDR3 protein is CASSLAITDTQYF. Here the CDR3 DNA reads TGTGCCAGCAGCTTAGCCATCACAGATACGCAGTATTTT. The chain has TRBV11-3 and TRBJ2-3; no clear D. In germline, CDR1 is SGHNT, CDR2 YENEEA. Trimming shortened V by 1 base and J by 2 bases, and 4 bases separated the two germline ends. The CDR3 has 13 amino acids.

This clone has more than one count but fewer than ten. One junction end disagrees with the germline gene, perhaps due to a read error. The chain employs TRBV5-1 and TRBJ2-7; no reliable D call. The CDR3 has 15 residues. From germline, CDR1 is SGHRS and CDR2 YFSETQ. CDR3 protein: CASSLGRVYTYEQYF. As DNA, the CDR3 is TGTGCCAGCAGCTTGGGAAGGGTCTATACCTACGAGCAGTACTTC.

V usage is TRBV4-2 and J usage is TRBJ1-4; D is possibly TRBD1 (5 bases). Germline CDR1 LGHNA, CDR2 YNFKEQ. The CDR3 has 15 amino acids. Trimming removed 0 bases at V and 8 bases at J, with 13 bases between. CDR3 amino acids: CASSQDLREGEKLFF. CDR3 nucleotide sequence: TGTGCCAGCAGCCAAGATCTCAGGGAGGGGGAAAAACTGTTTTTT.

The rearrangement uses TRBV6-5 and TRBJ2-7; 7 positions match TRBD1. Looked up from germline, CDR1 is MNHEY and CDR2 is SVGAGI. J gave up 7 bases and V 6 bases, and 9 bases lay outside the gene matches. The CDR3 contains 13 residues. As DNA, the CDR3 is TGTGCCAGCAGGACACAGACAGGGAATGAGCAGTACTTC. Translated: CASRTQTGNEQYF.

This clone came up once. The rearrangement uses TRBV7-6 and TRBJ1-3; no clear D gene. The CDR3 has 12 amino acids. Germline V gene data show CDR1 as SGHVS and CDR2 as FNYEAQ. The V and J ends lost 5 bases and 4 bases respectively, with 6 bases between them. In nucleotides, the CDR3 is TGTGCCAGCAGCCCCGGGGGAAACACCATATATTTT. Protein sequence: CASSPGGNTIYF. The variable domain in full, completed from reference TRBV7-6 and TRBJ1-3, reads GAGVSQSPRYKVTKRGQDVALRCDPISGHVSLYWYRQALGQGPEFLTYFNYEAQQDKSGLPNDRFSAERPEGSISTLTIQRTEQRDSAMYRCASSPGGNTIYFGEGSWLTVV.

This rearrangement joins TRBV6-5 to TRBJ2-7; 10 nucleotides match TRBD1. Germline lookup yields CDR1 MNHEY and CDR2 SVGAGI. Losses at the gene ends were 5 bases for V and 3 bases for J; bases not matched to a gene: 1. The CDR3 totals 13 residues. The chain's CDR3 is CASSRDRGYEQYF. CDR3 bases: TGTGCCAGCAGTCGGGACAGGGGCTACGAGCAGTACTTC.

This clone came up a few times. The genes are TRBV11-2 and TRBJ2-5, with a tentative D call TRBD1 (5 bases). CDR3 length: 15 amino acids. CDR1 SGHAT and CDR2 FQNNGV come from the germline V gene. With 5 bases removed from V and 2 bases from J, the gap between germline ends came to 15 bases. In DNA form, the CDR3 reads TGTGCCAGCAGCCCCGTAGAAGGGGTGCAAGAGACCCAGTACTTC. Translated: CASSPVEGVQETQYF.

This clone ranks as large (0.1 to 1%). The chain couples TRBV2 to TRBJ2-1; D possibly corresponds to TRBD2 (6 bases). CDR3 length: 12 residues. Trimming removed 6 bases at V and 12 bases at J, with 15 bases between. Per the germline V gene, CDR1 is SNHLY and CDR2 is FYNNEI. CDR3 loop: CASREGLTGQFF. Here the CDR3 DNA reads TGTGCCAGCAGGGAGGGACTCACGGGGCAGTTCTTC.

This chain links TRBV15 with TRBJ2-7; D not certain. This CDR3 contains 13 residues. V was trimmed by 1 base and J by 1 base, leaving 5 bases between them. CDR1 and CDR2 from the germline V gene are LNHNV and YYDKDF (reference sequence). CDR3 in amino acids: CATSRVDSYEQYF. CDR3 bases: TGTGCCACCAGCAGAGTGGATTCCTACGAGCAGTACTTC.

The V gene is TRBV4-2, the J gene TRBJ1-5; a possible D gene is TRBD1 (6 bases). This CDR3 spans 13 amino acids. With 8 bases removed from V and 3 bases from J, the gap between germline ends came to 11 bases. From germline, CDR1 is LGHNA and CDR2 YNFKEQ. CDR3 loop: CASFGQHNQPQHF. CDR3 nucleotide sequence: TGTGCCAGCTTCGGACAGCACAATCAGCCCCAGCATTTT.